These T cell receptor beta chains were read from a single sample in a study of response to subunit inactivated influenza vaccine. TCRdb re-called the RT-PCR reads through MiXCR, storing one row per CDR3 protein. The data contain hundreds of thousands of distinct CDR3 sequences, approximately 12% of them seen just once; the ten biggest clones take up roughly a tenth. The material was PBMCs from blood, obtained on the day of vaccination. The receptor source for this set is a man aged 45-65 years who received an inactivated influenza vaccine. Each CDR3 is given with its conserved first and last residue. The D gene is left open where the match is weak. The size of a clone is reported for some rows only, either as once, few or many, or as a class for expanded clones.

j_call v_call d_call clone_size cdr3_nt cdr3_aa
TRBJ2-7 TRBV4-3 NA NA TGCGCCAGCAGCCGGGACAAAACCTACGAGCAGTACTTC CASSRDKTYEQYF
TRBJ2-1 TRBV20-1 NA few TGCAGTGCTAGCGGGGACAAATACAATGAGCAGTTCTTC CSASGDKYNEQFF
TRBJ2-1 TRBV6-2/TRBV6-3 TRBD1 few TGTGCCAGCAGGATAGACAGGGGTTTAAGATCTAGGAATGAGCAGTTCTTC CASRIDRGLRSRNEQFF
TRBJ1-4 TRBV20-1 TRBD1 few TGCAGTGCTACCCGGGACAGGGTTGATGAAAAACTGTTTTTT CSATRDRVDEKLFF
TRBJ2-5 TRBV15 TRBD2 few TGTGCCACCAGCAGAGAACTAGCGGGAGTTAAACGGGAGACCCAGTACTTC CATSRELAGVKRETQYF
TRBJ2-2 TRBV2 TRBD1 NA TGTGCCAGCAGTATCACAGGGGGAGGCGGGGAGCTGTTTTTT CASSITGGGGELFF
TRBJ2-3 TRBV5-1 NA NA TGCGCCAGCAGCCCTAATGACGGCGATACGCAGTATTTT CASSPNDGDTQYF
TRBJ2-7 TRBV4-1 NA NA TGCGCCAGCAGCCAAGAATACGGCAGCCTCAAGCAGTACTTC CASSQEYGSLKQYF
TRBJ2-2 TRBV6-1 TRBD2 NA TGTGCCAGCAGTCTAGCGGGGGGCCGTGTCACCGGGGAGCTGTTTTTT CASSLAGGRVTGELFF
TRBJ2-7 TRBV20-1 TRBD2 NA TGCAGTGCTAGAGAATACGAGCGGGAGGGCTTCTACGAGCAGTACTTC CSAREYEREGFYEQYF
TRBJ1-6 TRBV7-2 NA NA TGTGCCAGCAGCTTTCCGGGGCAGGGCTCACCCCTCCACTTT CASSFPGQGSPLHF
TRBJ1-1 TRBV16 NA many TGTGCCAGCAGCCAATCCCGGGTGCGAACTGAAGCTTTCTTT CASSQSRVRTEAFF
TRBJ2-2 TRBV11-2 NA once TGTGCCAGCAGCTTAGGGATCGGGAGCAACACCGGGGAGCTGTTTTTT CASSLGIGSNTGELFF
TRBJ2-1 TRBV3-1 TRBD2 few TGTGCCAGCAGCCACGAAGCGGGGAGCTCCTACAATGAGCAGTTCTTC CASSHEAGSSYNEQFF
TRBJ2-3 TRBV5-4 TRBD1 few TGTGCCAGCAGCATGGGACAGATCACAGATACGCAGTATTTT CASSMGQITDTQYF
TRBJ2-7 TRBV6-5 NA NA TGTGCCAGCAGTTACTCGAACGCGGCCTACGAGCAGTACTTC CASSYSNAAYEQYF
TRBJ1-5 TRBV29-1 TRBD1 few TGCAGCGCCTCACAGGGGGGCAATCAGCCCCAGCATTTT CSASQGGNQPQHF
TRBJ2-7 TRBV12-3/TRBV12-4 NA many TGTGCCAGCACCTTGGGGGGGGCGGCCGAGCAGTACTTC CASTLGGAAEQYF
TRBJ1-4 TRBV28 NA NA TGTGCCAGCAGGCCCTCGGGGGGGTCTAATGAAAAACTGTTTTTT CASRPSGGSNEKLFF
TRBJ2-4 TRBV11-2 NA NA TGTGCCAGCAGCCCCATATGGAGGGACATTCAGTACTTC CASSPIWRDIQYF
TRBJ1-1 TRBV7-9 NA few TGTGCCAGCAGCTCCCTAGCTGAAGCTTTCTTT CASSSLAEAFF
TRBJ1-2 TRBV5-5 NA NA TGTACCAGCAGCTTGTTGTCCCCGGGGAATAACTATGGCTACACCTTC CTSSLLSPGNNYGYTF
TRBJ1-1 TRBV19 NA NA TGTGCCAGTAGTATACGACAAGGTCTGGGAACTGAAGCTTTCTTT CASSIRQGLGTEAFF
TRBJ2-5 TRBV10-3 NA many TGTGCCATCAGTGCCGCGGTCGGAGAGACCCAGTACTTC CAISAAVGETQYF
TRBJ2-2 TRBV19 TRBD2 few TGTGCCAGTCAAGCGGGAGTGAACACCGGGGAGCTGTTTTTT CASQAGVNTGELFF
TRBJ2-3 TRBV20-1 TRBD2 NA TGCAGTGCCGGAAAGGGACTAGCGGGAGCAGATACGCAGTATTTT CSAGKGLAGADTQYF
TRBJ2-3 TRBV20-1 NA NA TGCAGTGCTAGAGACGGCGGGGGCACAGATACGCAGTATTTT CSARDGGGTDTQYF
TRBJ2-3 TRBV10-3 TRBD2 few TGTGCCACCCATGGACTAGCGGGCCACACAGATACGCAGTATTTT CATHGLAGHTDTQYF
TRBJ2-2 TRBV20-1 TRBD1 few TGCAGTGCTAGCCACTCGGACAGGGGTGCCACCGGGGAGCTGTTTTTT CSASHSDRGATGELFF
TRBJ2-7 TRBV5-6 NA many TGTGCCAGCAGCTCAACGACAGCCTACGAGCAGTACTTC CASSSTTAYEQYF
TRBJ2-7 TRBV28 NA NA TGTGCCAGCAGTAATCGGGTAGCGGACCCTCCCGAGCAGTACTTC CASSNRVADPPEQYF
TRBJ2-7 TRBV7-2 TRBD1 many TGTGCCAGCAGCTCCCGGACAGGGGGATACGAGCAGTACTTC CASSSRTGGYEQYF
TRBJ2-2 TRBV13 NA few TGTGCCAGCAGCTTAAAGCGAGCGGGGGACAGGCTCGGGGAGCTGTTTTTT CASSLKRAGDRLGELFF
TRBJ2-5 TRBV6-1 TRBD2 few TGTGCCAGCAGGCCCCAGCGGGGGGGCCGGGAGACCCAGTACTTC CASRPQRGGRETQYF
TRBJ2-7 TRBV4-1 TRBD1 NA TGCGCCAGCAGCCAAGCAGGGGACAGCGTAACCTACGAGCAGTACTTC CASSQAGDSVTYEQYF
TRBJ2-7 TRBV6-1 TRBD2 NA TGTGCCAGCAGTCAATCAGCGGGGGGGCGTTACGAGCAGTACTTC CASSQSAGGRYEQYF
TRBJ2-7 TRBV7-2 NA many TGTGCCAGCAGCTTAACTCTTTTCAGAAATTACGAGCAGTACTTC CASSLTLFRNYEQYF
TRBJ2-5 TRBV28 NA NA TGTGCCAGCAGTCGAGGACCAAGACCGAGAGTGGCCCAGTACTTC CASSRGPRPRVAQYF
TRBJ2-7 TRBV5-5 TRBD2 NA TGTGCCAGCAGCGGTTTGGGAGCGGGAGGTTGGTACGAGCAGTACTTC CASSGLGAGGWYEQYF
TRBJ2-1 TRBV28 TRBD2 few TGTGCCAGCAGTCCTAGCGGGAGGGGGATCTACAATGAGCAGTTCTTC CASSPSGRGIYNEQFF
TRBJ2-3 TRBV27 NA NA TGTGCCAGCAGATTGAGTAGGGGCACAGATACGCAGTATTTT CASRLSRGTDTQYF
TRBJ1-3 TRBV12-3/TRBV12-4 TRBD1 few TGTGCCAGCAGTCGTGACAGGGTATGGTCTGGAAACACCATATATTTT CASSRDRVWSGNTIYF
TRBJ2-1 TRBV28 NA few TGTGCCAGCAGCCCGGACTACCGAACCCTCAATGAGCAGTTCTTC CASSPDYRTLNEQFF
TRBJ2-3 TRBV3-1 NA few TGTGCCAGCAGCCAAATGGTAGCGGCCACAGATACGCAGTATTTT CASSQMVAATDTQYF
TRBJ2-6 TRBV4-2 TRBD1 NA TGTGCCAGCACCCTACCTCGGATCCCCGGGACAGGAGCTTCCTCTGGGGCCAACGTCCTGACTTTC CASTLPRIPGTGASSGANVLTF